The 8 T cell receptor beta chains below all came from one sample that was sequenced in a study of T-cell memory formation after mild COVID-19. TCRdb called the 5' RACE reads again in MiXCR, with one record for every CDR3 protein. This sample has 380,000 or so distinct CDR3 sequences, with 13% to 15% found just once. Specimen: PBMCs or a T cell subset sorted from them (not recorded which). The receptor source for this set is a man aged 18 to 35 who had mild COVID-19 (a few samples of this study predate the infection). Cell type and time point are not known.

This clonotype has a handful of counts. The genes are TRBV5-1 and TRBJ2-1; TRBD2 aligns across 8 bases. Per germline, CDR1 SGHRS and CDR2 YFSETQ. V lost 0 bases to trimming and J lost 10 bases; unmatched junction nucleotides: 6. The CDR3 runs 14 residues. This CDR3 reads CASSLVGERGEQFF. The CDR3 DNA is TGCGCCAGCAGCTTGGTGGGGGAGCGGGGGGAGCAGTTCTTC.

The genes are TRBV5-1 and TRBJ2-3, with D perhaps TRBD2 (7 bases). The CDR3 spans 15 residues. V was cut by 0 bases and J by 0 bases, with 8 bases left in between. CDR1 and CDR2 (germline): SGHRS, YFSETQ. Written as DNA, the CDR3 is TGCGCCAGCAGCTTGGAGGGGGGGAGCACAGATACGCAGTATTTT. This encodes CASSLEGGSTDTQYF.

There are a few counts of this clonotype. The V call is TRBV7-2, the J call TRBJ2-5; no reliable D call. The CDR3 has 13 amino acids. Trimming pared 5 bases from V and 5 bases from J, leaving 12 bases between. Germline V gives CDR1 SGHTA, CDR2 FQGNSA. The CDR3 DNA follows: TGTGCCAGCAGCATGGACGGTGGGGAGACCCAGTACTTC. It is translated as CASSMDGGETQYF.

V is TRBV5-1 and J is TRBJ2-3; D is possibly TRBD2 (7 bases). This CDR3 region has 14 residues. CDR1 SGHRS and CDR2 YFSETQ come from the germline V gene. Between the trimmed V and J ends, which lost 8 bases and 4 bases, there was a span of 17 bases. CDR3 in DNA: TGCGCCAGTGATAGGGGGGGCCAGGCAGATACGCAGTATTTT. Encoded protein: CASDRGGQADTQYF.

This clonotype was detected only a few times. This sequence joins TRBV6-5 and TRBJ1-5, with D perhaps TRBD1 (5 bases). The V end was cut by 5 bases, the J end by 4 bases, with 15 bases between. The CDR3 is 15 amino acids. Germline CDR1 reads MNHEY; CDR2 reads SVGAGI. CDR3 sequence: CASSEGVLGNQPQHF. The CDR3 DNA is TGTGCCAGCAGTGAAGGGGTGCTTGGGAATCAGCCCCAGCATTTT.

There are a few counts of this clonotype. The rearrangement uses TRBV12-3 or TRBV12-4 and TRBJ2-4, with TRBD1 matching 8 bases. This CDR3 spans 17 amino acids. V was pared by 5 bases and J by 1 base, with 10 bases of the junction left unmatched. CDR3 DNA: TGTGCCAGCAGTGTTTACCGGGACAGGTTTGCCAAAAACATTCAGTACTTC. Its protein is CASSVYRDRFAKNIQYF.

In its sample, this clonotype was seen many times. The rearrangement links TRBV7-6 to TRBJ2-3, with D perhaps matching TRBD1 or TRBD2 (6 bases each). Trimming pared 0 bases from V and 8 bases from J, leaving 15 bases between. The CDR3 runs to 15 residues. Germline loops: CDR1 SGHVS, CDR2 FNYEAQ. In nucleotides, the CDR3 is TGTGCCAGCAGCTTAGCGAGGGGGGCACAGATTACGCAGTATTTT. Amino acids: CASSLARGAQITQYF.

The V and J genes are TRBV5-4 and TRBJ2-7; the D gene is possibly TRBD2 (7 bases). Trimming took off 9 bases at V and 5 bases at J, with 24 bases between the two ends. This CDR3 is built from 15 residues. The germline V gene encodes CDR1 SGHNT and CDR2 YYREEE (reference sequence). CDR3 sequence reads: CATSPGGGRSHEQYF. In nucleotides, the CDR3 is TGTGCCACCTCGCCGGGCGGGGGCCGGTCCCACGAGCAGTACTTC. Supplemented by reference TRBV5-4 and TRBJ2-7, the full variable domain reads ETGVTQSPTHLIKTRGQQVTLRCSSQSGHNTVSWYQQALGQGPQFIFQYYREEENGRGNFPPRFSGLQFPNYSSELNVNALELDDSALYLCATSPGGGRSHEQYFGPGTRLTVT.